This paragraph reports one T cell receptor (beta chain). Its binding antigen is unknown. The input lacks base qualities; no much larger clone sits a single base away. The sample originates from a study of siplizumab effects on memory and regulatory T cells (dated by TCRdb to the late 2010s). Regarding the research as a whole: The study looked at the effect of siplizumab, an anti-CD2 antibody, on alloreactive T-cell subsets in allogeneic mixed lymphocyte reactions made from human PBMCs. General findings and caveats noted by the study authors: Because sequences below about 10^-5 frequency were poorly captured, only a minor fraction of alloreactive clones could be mapped to unstimulated subsets. In reactions with siplizumab, an average of approximately 70% of mappable alloreactive CD4+ clones were Treg-derived, compared with around 30% in control reactions. Roughly 80-96% of proliferating CD4+ or CD8+ clones could not be assigned a naive or memory phenotype. Whether proliferating Tregs from siplizumab cultures actually had suppressive function was not functionally confirmed. Siplizumab significantly lowered the cumulative frequency of alloreactive sequences that could be traced to unstimulated CD4+ memory T cells. Unstimulated naive T cells appeared more diverse than memory T cells, and naive cells seemed to contribute substantially to the alloresponse.

Libraries were made using the immunoSEQ multiplex PCR assay. Around 92,000 TCR templates per sample were assayed by the deep sequencing platform. Genomic DNA extracted from sorted T cells was used for TCRbeta CDR3 sequencing. The original pipeline was this. The R programming language was used for the clonal analysis of the TCRbeta CDR3 data. Unstimulated samples were compared with post-reaction CFSE-low samples to define alloreactive CD4+ and CD8+ clones. Regulatory or non-regulatory origin of alloreactive CD4+ clones was assigned by matching sequences to the sorted unstimulated Treg and non-Treg repertoires. The clones in this table, taken by TCRdb from immuneACCESS, are in-frame only. Not every clone is retained; where verified, under half of the shortfall comes from an unresolved V gene, and the cause of the rest is unknown. Clone size and the V and J calls come from that table; the DNA yielded D and trimming. Recorded for this sample are some 100,000 clones; approximately 92% of them occurred a single time. The ten largest clones add up to 2.6% of the sample.

The CDR3 contains 19 residues, cysteine and phenylalanine counted. Solely the CDR3 DNA is kept, with 57 bases framed from the first base. For this chain, trimming is 0 bases at the V end and 1 base at the J end, and the number of junction bases without a gene match is 11. CDR1 and CDR2, per the germline V gene, are SGHRS and YFSETQ. Sorted unstimulated T cells and proliferating T cells recovered from mixed lymphocyte reactions underwent TCRbeta CDR3 sequencing. Fresh whole blood from approximately ten HLA-typed healthy donors was used to isolate PBMCs. The TCR comes from a human donor in good health. Some clones in this sample may be carry-over from other donors' samples. This chain is built from TRBV5-1 and TRBJ2-3, with 10 middle bases fitting TRBD2. Input material: CD4+ T cells sorted from blood. DNA sequence: TGCGCCAGCAGCTTGGGGGCTAGCGGGAGATCTCTAGGCACAGATACGCAGTATTTT. Translated, this is CASSLGASGRSLGTDTQYF.